The subject of this entry is one T cell receptor beta chain. Deletions cut 4 bases from V and 2 bases from J, with 9 bases between. The CDR3 totals 14 residues. Germline V gene lookup returns CDR1 ENHRY and CDR2 SYGVKD. This entry belongs to a study of cytomegalovirus exposure and HLA in healthy donors. The PCR was carried out with 60 Vbeta primers and 13 Jbeta primers. Some clones are missing from TCRdb's copy, which holds only in-frame ones; the method was immunoSEQ multiplex PCR. Among roughly 72,000 clones listed, around 79% were seen once. Sequencing was carried out using PBMCs. The genes are TRBV10-3 and TRBJ2-1; tentative D call: TRBD2 (6 bases). The origin of this receptor is a woman in her thirties or forties in good health and CMV-seropositive. The CDR3, as DNA: TGTGCCATCAGTGCTGCGGGAACCTACAATGAGCAGTTCTTC. It specifies CAISAAGTYNEQFF.